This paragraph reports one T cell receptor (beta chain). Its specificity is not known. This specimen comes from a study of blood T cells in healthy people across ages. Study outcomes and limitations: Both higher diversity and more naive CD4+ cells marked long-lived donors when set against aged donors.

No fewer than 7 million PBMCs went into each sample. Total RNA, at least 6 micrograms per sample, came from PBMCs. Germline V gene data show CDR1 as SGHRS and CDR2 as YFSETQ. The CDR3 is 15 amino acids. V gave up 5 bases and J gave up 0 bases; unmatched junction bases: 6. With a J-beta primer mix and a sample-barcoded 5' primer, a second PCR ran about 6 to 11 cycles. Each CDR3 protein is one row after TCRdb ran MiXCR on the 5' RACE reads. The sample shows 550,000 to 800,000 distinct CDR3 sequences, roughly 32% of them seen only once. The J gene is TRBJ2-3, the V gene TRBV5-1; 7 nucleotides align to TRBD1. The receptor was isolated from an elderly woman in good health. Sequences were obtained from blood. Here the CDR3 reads CASRFGTVSTDTQYF. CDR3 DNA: TGCGCCAGCAGATTCGGGACAGTCAGCACAGATACGCAGTATTTT.